Presented here are 23 T cell receptor beta chains from one specimen sequenced in a study of blood T cell repertoires in COVID-19. The protocol was immunoSEQ multiplex PCR, while the TCRdb copy is restricted to in-frame clones and leaves out a portion. Of some 250,000 clones listed, around 86% are singletons. The sequenced sample consisted of PBMCs or T cells enriched from blood (not recorded which). The receptors originated from a man aged 18 to 30 who had recovered from COVID-19.

This chain links TRBV7-9 with TRBJ2-5; the D is unclear. Trimming removed 4 bases at V and 2 bases at J, with 17 bases between. In germline, CDR1 is SEHNR, CDR2 FQNEAQ (reference sequence). The CDR3 runs 16 residues. CDR3: CASSSNRGGRQETQYF. In DNA, the CDR3 is TGTGCCAGCAGCTCAAATCGCGGCGGAAGACAAGAGACCCAGTACTTC.

The CDR3 DNA is TGTGCCAGCAGCTTAAACAGTCCCTACGAGCAGTACTTC. Protein: CASSLNSPYEQYF. This chain uses TRBV7-2 with TRBJ2-7; no firm D call. CDR1 is SGHTA, CDR2 FQGNSA, per germline. This CDR3 is built from 13 residues. Trimming removed 2 bases from V and 2 bases from J, with 7 bases in between.

This chain links TRBV12-3 or TRBV12-4 with TRBJ2-1; 11 nucleotides match TRBD2. CDR3 size: 11 residues. J gave up 12 bases and V 6 bases, and 1 base lay outside the gene matches. The DNA for the CDR3 is TGTGCCAGCAGCCTAGCGGGAGGGCAGTTCTTC. It specifies CASSLAGGQFF.

The genes are TRBV3-1 (or the pseudogene TRBV3-2) and TRBJ2-1; no clear D. CDR3 length: 13 amino acids. The ends were cut back, 1 base at V and 7 bases at J, with 8 bases in the middle. The germline V gene encodes CDR1 LGHDT and CDR2 YNNKEL (reference sequence). This chain's CDR3 is CASSQVPGNEQFF. The DNA of the CDR3 is TGTGCCAGCAGCCAAGTCCCCGGGAATGAGCAGTTCTTC.

On this clone: Other nucleotide sequences from this sample produce the same CDR3. The chain joins TRBV19 to TRBJ1-5; 8 nucleotides line up with TRBD1. The CDR3 sequence is 14 residues long. The trim removed 5 bases at V and 2 bases at J, leaving 2 bases unmatched. Germline values: CDR1 LNHDA, CDR2 SQIVND (reference sequence). The CDR3 nucleotides are TGTGCCAGTAGTGTGACAGGGGGCAATCAGCCCCAGCATTTT. The encoded protein is CASSVTGGNQPQHF.

This clone occurred once. The chain combines TRBV7-9 with TRBJ2-1; 7 bases fit TRBD1. CDR1 SEHNR and CDR2 FQNEAQ come from the germline V gene (reference sequence). This CDR3 is 14 amino acids long. Trimming removed 4 bases from V and 7 bases from J; junction bases left unmatched: 7. CDR3 DNA sequence: TGTGCCAGCAGCTCCCTGATACAGGGGAATGAGCAGTTCTTC. This translates into CASSSLIQGNEQFF.

The chain carries TRBV2 and TRBJ2-3; 9 nucleotides align to TRBD1. The CDR3 runs 18 residues. The V gene end was trimmed by 4 bases and the J gene end by 3 bases; junction bases not matched to a gene: 14. Germline V gene data show CDR1 as SNHLY and CDR2 as FYNNEI. This CDR3 is CASSALNRGLSSTDTQYF. In nucleotides, the CDR3 is TGTGCCAGCAGTGCTCTGAACAGGGGGCTTAGTTCGACAGATACGCAGTATTTT.

The genes are TRBV5-4 and TRBJ1-6; D is uncertain. The CDR3 is made up of 15 amino acids. The germline V and J ends were trimmed by 0 bases and 6 bases, with 10 bases remaining between them. CDR1 is SGHNT and CDR2 is YYREEE in the germline V gene (reference sequence). Here the CDR3 reads CASSLGSQINSPLHF. DNA for the CDR3: TGTGCCAGCAGCTTGGGTTCGCAGATTAATTCACCCCTCCACTTT. Full variable domain (remainder filled in from reference TRBV5-4 and TRBJ1-6): ETGVTQSPTHLIKTRGQQVTLRCSSQSGHNTVSWYQQALGQGPQFIFQYYREEENGRGNFPPRFSGLQFPNYSSELNVNALELDDSALYLCASSLGSQINSPLHFGNGTRLTVT.

This CDR3 reads CSVGERGSPLHF. In DNA form, the CDR3 reads TGCAGCGTTGGCGAGCGCGGGTCACCCCTCCACTTT. J is TRBJ1-6 and V is TRBV29-1, with D hard to call. Germline CDR1 SQVTM, CDR2 ANQGSEA. Trimming left V 4 bases short and J 10 bases short, with 11 bases between. The CDR3 totals 12 residues.

This clone has only one observation. V gene TRBV2 combines with J gene TRBJ1-5; D call uncertain. The V end was cut by 5 bases, the J end by 0 bases, with 17 bases between. Germline CDR1 reads SNHLY; CDR2 reads FYNNEI. This CDR3 spans 17 amino acids. CDR3 nucleotides: TGTGCCAGCAGTTTGAGGGCCCGGGGAGATAGCAATCAGCCCCAGCATTTT. It codes for CASSLRARGDSNQPQHF. Combining the CDR3 with reference TRBV2 and TRBJ1-5 gives the whole variable domain EPEVTQTPSHQVTQMGQEVILRCVPISNHLYFYWYRQILGQKVEFLVSFYNNEISEKSEIFDDQFSVERPDGSNFTLKIRSTKLEDSAMYFCASSLRARGDSNQPQHFGDGTRLSIL.

The chain recombines TRBV28 with TRBJ2-1; TRBD2 aligns across 7 bases. CDR1 and CDR2 (germline): MDHEN, SYDVKM. Germline trimming cut 3 bases from V and 2 bases from J; bases unmatched to any gene: 10. This CDR3 spans 17 amino acids. The CDR3 DNA reads as TGTGCCAGCAGTTTGGGGCGGTGGGGACTACCCTACAATGAGCAGTTCTTC. Its protein is CASSLGRWGLPYNEQFF.

The chain recombines TRBV5-1 with TRBJ2-5; 11 positions match TRBD2. Germline CDR1 SGHRS, CDR2 YFSETQ. CDR3 length: 16 residues. The V and J ends lost 2 bases and 1 base, in that order; junction bases with no gene match: 4. CDR3 DNA sequence: TGCGCCAGCAGCTTTACTAGCGGGGGAATCCAAGAGACCCAGTACTTC. Amino acids: CASSFTSGGIQETQYF.

V gene TRBV5-1 combines with J gene TRBJ1-2, with D tentatively TRBD1 (6 bases). Trimming left V 2 bases short and J 4 bases short, with 21 bases between. The V gene's germline CDR1 is SGHRS and CDR2 YFSETQ. The CDR3 is 17 residues long. The CDR3 DNA reads TGCGCCAGCAGCTTAGGCTTAACAGGGTTTGATAGCTATGGCTACACCTTC. Translation gives CASSLGLTGFDSYGYTF.

The CDR3 DNA follows: TGTGCCAGCTCCCGCCCGACCGGGATGAACACTGAAGCTTTCTTT. This gives the protein CASSRPTGMNTEAFF. This chain joins TRBV18 and TRBJ1-1, with unresolved D. Germline CDR1 and CDR2: KGHSH and LQKENI. The CDR3 has 15 amino acids. Trimming took off 6 bases at V and 0 bases at J, with 14 bases between the two ends.

The chain couples TRBV3-1 (or the pseudogene TRBV3-2) to TRBJ1-5, with TRBD1 identical over 10 bases. The CDR3 is 15 residues long. Losses at the gene ends were 4 bases for V and 6 bases for J; bases not matched to a gene: 6. The germline gives CDR1 LGHDT, CDR2 YNNKEL (reference sequence). The CDR3, as DNA: TGTGCCAGCAGCCCCTCGGGACAGGGGAGTCAGCCCCAGCATTTT. Translation gives CASSPSGQGSQPQHF.

The chain recombines TRBV5-4 with TRBJ2-7; 11 nucleotides line up with TRBD2. Germline CDR1 SGHNT, CDR2 YYREEE (reference sequence). The CDR3 loop spans 16 amino acids. Trimming took 4 bases from V and 3 from J; bases not matched to a gene: 9. This CDR3 is CASSLPASGGIYEQYF. The CDR3, as DNA: TGTGCCAGCAGCCTACCTGCTAGCGGGGGGATCTACGAGCAGTACTTC. Complete variable domain (other parts from reference TRBV5-4 and TRBJ2-7): ETGVTQSPTHLIKTRGQQVTLRCSSQSGHNTVSWYQQALGQGPQFIFQYYREEENGRGNFPPRFSGLQFPNYSSELNVNALELDDSALYLCASSLPASGGIYEQYFGPGTRLTVT.

This chain joins TRBV19 and TRBJ1-2; tentatively, D is TRBD1 (5 bases). V lost 3 bases, J lost 6 bases, and 17 bases lay in between. From germline, CDR1 is LNHDA and CDR2 SQIVND (reference sequence). The CDR3 sequence is 15 residues long. The chain's CDR3 is CASSMGQISFDGYTF. Written as DNA, the CDR3 is TGTGCCAGTAGTATGGGGCAGATCAGCTTCGATGGCTACACCTTC.

The chain carries TRBV28 and TRBJ2-3; 9 bases are shared with TRBD2. The CDR3 is made up of 16 amino acids. In germline, CDR1 is MDHEN, CDR2 SYDVKM. V lost 3 bases and J lost 1; bases outside the gene matches: 5. CDR3 residues: CASSFFKREGTDTQYF. The CDR3 nucleotides read TGTGCCAGCAGTTTTTTTAAGCGGGAGGGCACAGATACGCAGTATTTT.

The rearrangement uses TRBV6-5 and TRBJ2-7, with D possibly being TRBD2 (6 bases). The V end was cut by 7 bases, the J end by 0 bases, with 16 bases between. Looked up from germline, CDR1 is MNHEY and CDR2 is SVGAGI. CDR3 size: 15 residues. CDR3 region: CASNPRRGSSYEQYF. The CDR3 DNA reads TGTGCCAGCAATCCCCGGCGGGGAAGCTCCTACGAGCAGTACTTC.

V is TRBV19 and J is TRBJ1-5; unclear D gene. The V end lost 0 bases, the J end lost 1 base, and 13 bases lay between the germline ends. CDR3 length: 17 residues. The V gene's germline CDR1 is LNHDA and CDR2 SQIVND (reference sequence). The CDR3 nucleotides are TGTGCCAGTAGTATAGATCAGGAGGGCTGGAGCAATCAGCCCCAGCATTTT. This translates into CASSIDQEGWSNQPQHF.

V usage is TRBV11-2 and J usage is TRBJ2-1; D unresolved. The germline V gene encodes CDR1 SGHAT and CDR2 FQNNGV. V was shortened by 0 bases and J by 8 bases, with 8 bases between the two germline ends. The CDR3 loop spans 13 amino acids. The CDR3 DNA reads TGTGCCAGCAGCTTAGATCGTAGTGATGAGCAGTTCTTC. As protein: CASSLDRSDEQFF.

This clone has a handful of counts. CDR3 sequence: CASSQAPGGLEAFF. DNA of the CDR3: TGCGCCAGCAGCCAAGCCCCAGGGGGACTCGAAGCTTTCTTT. The rearrangement uses TRBV4-1 and TRBJ1-1; TRBD1 matches 7 bases. J was trimmed by 8 bases and V by 1 base; bases with no gene match: 7. CDR1 is MGHRA and CDR2 is YSYEKL in the germline V gene. CDR3 size: 14 residues.

The V gene is TRBV13, the J gene TRBJ2-3, with TRBD1 identical over 11 bases. The V segment lost 4 bases and the J segment 5 bases; nucleotides outside the gene matches: 5. This CDR3 region has 15 residues. Germline loops: CDR1 PRHDT, CDR2 FYEKMQ (reference sequence). The CDR3 loop is CASSYAGQGEDTQYF. The CDR3 DNA reads as TGTGCCAGCAGCTACGCGGGACAGGGGGAAGATACGCAGTATTTT.